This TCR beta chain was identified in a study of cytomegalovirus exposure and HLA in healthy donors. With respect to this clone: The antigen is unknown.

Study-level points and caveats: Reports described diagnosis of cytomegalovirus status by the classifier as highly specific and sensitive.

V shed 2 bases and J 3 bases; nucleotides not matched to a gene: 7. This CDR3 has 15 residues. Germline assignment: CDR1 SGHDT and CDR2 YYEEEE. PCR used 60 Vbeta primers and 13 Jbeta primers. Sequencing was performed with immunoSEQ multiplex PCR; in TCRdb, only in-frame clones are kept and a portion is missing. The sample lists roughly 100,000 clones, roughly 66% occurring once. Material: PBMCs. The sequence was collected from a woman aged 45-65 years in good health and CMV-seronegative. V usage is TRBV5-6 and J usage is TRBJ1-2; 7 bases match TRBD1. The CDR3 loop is CASSFGQGDYYGYTF. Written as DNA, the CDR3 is TGTGCCAGCAGCTTCGGTCAGGGGGACTACTATGGCTACACCTTC.